The 14 T cell receptor beta chains listed next were all sequenced from one sample in a study of T cells in localized non-small cell lung cancer (dated by TCRdb to about 2020). Library prep was done by the immunoSEQ multiplex PCR assay. The table comes from immuneACCESS by way of TCRdb, which keeps in-frame sequences with V and J called. Part of the clones is missing from these tables; in studies checked, under half for an unresolved V gene and the rest for unknown reasons. The sample table records 25,000 to 30,000 clones; more than 75% of these occur just once. Approximately 12% of the sample belongs to the ten largest clones. The sequences come from peripheral blood, collected before any cancer treatment. These TCRs come from a female donor of 60 years or more with stage III squamous cell lung carcinoma.

The chain couples TRBV5-1 to TRBJ1-1; TRBD1 matches at 9 bases. The CDR3 has 14 residues. V was clipped by 6 bases and J by 1 base; unmatched bases: 4. Germline values: CDR1 SGHRS, CDR2 YFSETQ. The CDR3 DNA follows: TGCGCCAGCACCAGACAGGGGGAGAACACTGAAGCTTTCTTT. Translating it yields CASTRQGENTEAFF. The variable domain in full, with the rest retrieved from reference TRBV5-1 and TRBJ1-1, is KAGVTQTPRYLIKTRGQQVTLSCSPISGHRSVSWYQQTPGQGLQFLFEYFSETQRNKGNFPGRFSGRQFSNSRSEMNVSTLELGDSALYLCASTRQGENTEAFFGQGTRLTVV.

Regarding this clone: A much larger clone lies a single base off, so this may be a read error. The gene calls are TRBV5-6 and TRBJ1-1; D is undetermined. The CDR3 covers 12 residues. Germline V gene data show CDR1 as SGHDT and CDR2 as YYEEEE. CDR3 nucleotide sequence: TGTGCCAGCCGCTTGGATTCACTCGGGGCTTTCTTT. This gives the protein CASRLDSLGAFF. Together with reference TRBV5-6 and TRBJ1-1, the CDR3 gives the full variable domain: DAGVTQSPTHLIKTRGQQVTLRCSPKSGHDTVSWYQQALGQGPQFIFQYYEEEERQRGNFPDRFSGHQFPNYSSELNVNALLLGDSALYLCASRLDSLGAFFGQGTRLTVV.

The V and J genes are TRBV21-1 and TRBJ2-7; the D segment call TRBD1 is taken from the table without a DNA check. TRBV21-1 has pseudogene status. CDR3 length: 14 residues. The CDR3 sequence is CASSEGTASHEQYF. CDR3 sequence (DNA): TGTGCCAGCAGCGAGGGGACAGCGAGCCACGAGCAGTACTTC.

The V gene is TRBV6-6, the J gene TRBJ2-1; weak D call: TRBD2 (6 bases). The CDR3 loop spans 13 amino acids. The V end was cut by 5 bases, the J end by 10 bases, with 15 bases between. Germline-derived CDR1 and CDR2 are MNHNY and SVGAGI (reference sequence). Here the CDR3 DNA reads TGTGCCAGCAGTCAGGACTATCTGGGAGAGCAGTTCTTC. This gives the protein CASSQDYLGEQFF.

The V call is TRBV4-3, the J call TRBJ1-2; tentative D call: TRBD1 (5 bases). Trimming left V 2 bases short and J 8 bases short, with 18 bases between. Germline values: CDR1 LGHNA, CDR2 YSLEER. The CDR3 is 15 residues long. The CDR3 is CASSQNVGEREGYTF. The CDR3 DNA reads TGCGCCAGCAGCCAAAATGTGGGGGAGAGGGAAGGCTACACCTTC.

The chain links TRBV2 to TRBJ2-1, with 11 bases aligning to TRBD2. The CDR3 covers 16 residues. Trimming at V came to 5 bases and at J to 5 bases, leaving 8 bases not matched to a gene. Per the germline V gene, CDR1 is SNHLY and CDR2 is FYNNEI. The CDR3 region has the DNA TGTGCCAGCAGTTCCGTAGCGGGAGGGCCGGACAATGAGCAGTTCTTC. It encodes CASSSVAGGPDNEQFF.

V is TRBV11-2 and J is TRBJ2-3; either TRBD1 or TRBD2 may supply D (5 bases each). In germline, CDR1 is SGHAT, CDR2 FQNNGV. CDR3 length equals 15 residues. V lost 6 bases to trimming and J lost 6 bases, with 19 bases between them. The CDR3 spells CASRGVNRGSDTQYF. In DNA form, the CDR3 reads TGTGCCAGCAGGGGGGTAAATCGCGGGTCGGATACGCAGTATTTT. The entire variable domain, with the rest obtained from reference TRBV11-2 and TRBJ2-3, is as follows: EAGVAQSPRYKIIEKRQSVAFWCNPISGHATLYWYQQILGQGPKLLIQFQNNGVVDDSQLPKDRFSAERLKGVDSTLKIQPAKLEDSAVYLCASRGVNRGSDTQYFGPGTRLTVL.

The chain's CDR3 is CASRGSYSGNTIYF. CDR3 DNA: TGTGCGAGTCGGGGCAGCTACTCTGGAAACACCATATATTTT. The V and J genes are TRBV7-2 and TRBJ1-3, with D perhaps TRBD1 (5 bases). The CDR3 is 14 residues long. Germline CDR1 SGHTA, CDR2 FQGNSA.

This clone appeared once. V gene TRBV7-8 combines with J gene TRBJ2-7; TRBD2 matches at 10 bases. This CDR3 has 15 amino acids. The junction had 7 bases not matched to a gene; V was cut back by 1 base and J by 7 bases. Germline lookup yields CDR1 SGHVS and CDR2 FQNEAQ. The CDR3 coding sequence is TGTGCCAGCAGCTTAGGGGCTAGCGGGAGTTTTGAGCAGTACTTC. Residues: CASSLGASGSFEQYF.

Remarks on this clone: The sample carries other DNA sequences with the same CDR3. The chain has TRBV11-3 and TRBJ1-1; D is unclear. The V and J ends lost 1 base and 3 bases respectively, with 6 bases between them. This CDR3 has 13 residues. Germline-derived CDR1 and CDR2 are SGHNT and YENEEA. CDR3 amino acids: CASSLGRDTEAFF. The CDR3 DNA follows: TGTGCCAGCAGCTTAGGGCGAGACACTGAAGCTTTCTTT.

CDR3 sequence (DNA): TGCAGCGTTGGGGGGACAGGGGGTAACTATGGCTACACCTTC. Its translation: CSVGGTGGNYGYTF. The V gene is TRBV29-1, the J gene TRBJ1-2; TRBD1 agrees at 11 bases. The germline gives CDR1 SQVTM, CDR2 ANQGSEA. Trimming took 4 bases from V and 1 from J; bases not matched to a gene: 2. CDR3 size: 14 residues. The full variable domain, completed using reference TRBV29-1 and TRBJ1-2, is SAVISQKPSRDICQRGTSLTIQCQVDSQVTMMFWYRQQPGQSLTLIATANQGSEATYESGFVIDKFPISRPNLTFSTLTVSNMSPEDSSIYLCSVGGTGGNYGYTFGSGTRLTVV.

The chain is built from TRBV6-5 and TRBJ2-5; 8 bases map to TRBD2. The germline gives CDR1 MNHEY, CDR2 SVGAGI. Trimming at V came to 2 bases and at J to 4 bases, leaving 3 bases not matched to a gene. The CDR3 contains 14 residues. The CDR3 here is CASSYGGGLETQYF. The CDR3 coding sequence is TGTGCCAGCAGTTACGGCGGGGGGCTAGAGACCCAGTACTTC.

The rearrangement links TRBV7-2 to TRBJ1-4; D remains ambiguous. Per the germline V gene, CDR1 is SGHTA and CDR2 is FQGNSA. Trimming took 4 bases from V and 10 from J, leaving 25 bases between them. This CDR3 has 17 residues. The CDR3 here is CASSSRKAKGPQVKLFF. CDR3 nucleotide sequence: TGTGCCAGCAGCTCCAGGAAGGCTAAAGGGCCGCAAGTAAAACTGTTTTTT.

The genes are TRBV4-2 and TRBJ1-1; D not resolved. Trimming took off 0 bases at V and 1 base at J, with 12 bases between the two ends. This CDR3 is built from 16 residues. Per the germline V gene, CDR1 is LGHNA and CDR2 is YNFKEQ. The CDR3 loop is CASSQDLGLKNTEAFF. Written as DNA, the CDR3 is TGTGCCAGCAGCCAAGATTTAGGACTGAAGAACACTGAAGCTTTCTTT.